This T cell receptor (beta chain) was found in a study of shared clonotypes between healthy human individuals (dated by TCRdb to 2020 to 2022). Regarding the research as a whole: The cohort comprised a couple of women and a few men aged 18 to 49 years. For each donor, CD4 naive and CD4 memory were each given three plates, CD8 naive was given two plates, and CD8 memory was given one plate. Blood TCR repertoires of several healthy adults were deeply sequenced to estimate repertoire size and the extent of clonotype sharing between individuals. To increase sequencing depth and limit assay-specific biases, TCR repertoire library preparation and sequencing were carried out by different laboratories using diverse techniques. Between about 0.8 and 8.9 billion PBMCs per donor were obtained by leukapheresis.

Trimming costs V 4 bases and J 7 bases, and their ends lie 19 bases apart. The CDR3 numbers 15 residues from cysteine through phenylalanine. This entry keeps only the CDR3 DNA: 45 bases, framed from base 1. The donors were healthy, HIV-negative adults who had no recently reported acute infections or vaccinations. Only Caucasian adults living in Nashville, Tennessee, USA were represented among the donors. CD4+ T cells were enriched through magnetic negative selection, after which naive cells were positively selected on CD45RA and the remaining negative fraction served as the memory subset. Blood was obtained by leukapheresis, after which PBMCs were separated by Ficoll-Histopaque density gradient centrifugation and cryopreserved in liquid nitrogen vapor phase. Analytical flow cytometry was used to check the purity and quantity of each magnetically sorted T cell population. From each sorted fraction, genomic DNA was isolated and quantified by UV absorbance on a Nanodrop 2000c.

TCR CDR3 regions were amplified from genomic DNA by multiplex PCR using the deep immunoSEQ assay. For each cell subset, the extracted genomic DNA was distributed evenly across all wells of several immunoSEQ 96-well plates, and each plate served as one replicate. Each replicate PCR for sorted subsets received around 210 ng genomic DNA, equal to tens of thousands of T cell genomes. Purified libraries were measured with a Qubit 3.0 fluorometer, size-checked on a Bioanalyzer 2100, and measured again with the KAPA Library Quantification kit. Every immunoSEQ 96-well plate was sequenced on a dedicated single-read 150-cycle Illumina NextSeq 550 flow cell. The authors' analysis ran thus. Because the immunoSEQ output held only junctional sequences and lacked quality scores, the filtering could not match the filtering applied to full-length reads. To assign V/J genes and CDR3, sequences were annotated against IMGT germline references using PyIR, a Python wrapper for IgBLAST v1.9. Reads with weak V/J assignments (E-value above 1e-6), missing CDR3, stop codons, out-of-frame junctions, or ambiguous translated residues were removed. A V3J clonotype was defined by an identical inferred V gene, J gene, and CDR3 amino acid sequence. Percentage overlap between repertoires was calculated by dividing the number of shared unique clonotypes by the size of the smaller repertoire. RTK rarefaction, the Chao1 estimator, and Recon v2.1 estimates of unobserved clonotypes were used to assess repertoire richness. For all TCRbeta clonotypes obtained by the gDNA method from a handful of donors, generation probabilities were computed with OLGA. TCRdb took over this immuneACCESS table, retaining in-frame rearrangements with V and J assigned. Such tables are incomplete; in checked studies, under half of the missing clones stem from an unresolved V gene, and the remainder is unexplained. That table is the source of V, J and clone size, and D and trimming were worked out from the DNA. This sample is represented by 2 million to 2.5 million clones; over 85% of them were singletons. The ten largest clones add up to about 0.39% of the sample.

The investigation overall reported the following: Larger estimated clonotype richness was generally found for naive subsets than for memory subsets. When several donors were compared, the shared fraction of clonotypes was around 5.1% for naive CD4, around 3.5% for naive CD8, 2.3% for memory CD4, and less than 0.45% for memory CD8. Incomplete sequencing was indicated by rarefaction of sorted-subset datasets, despite the large sequencing depth. Compared with non-shared clonotypes, clonotypes shared by all four sorted-subset donors had higher generation probabilities. Sampling was restricted to blood, and TCR repertoires in tissue are likely to differ from TCR repertoires in blood. The genetic and exposure-history diversity represented was limited by the small number of donors. Based on pairwise subsampling, the degree of clonotype sharing among donors was expected to be affected by sequencing depth.

As concerns this clone: No antigen is known for it. No qualities accompany the bases; no much larger clone lies one base away.

The clonotype comes from a young man in good health. Some clones in this sample may be carry-over from other donors' samples. Input material: naive CD4+ T cells from PBMCs. Taken with the paper, the label for cell subset or site translates to: CD45RA+ positively selected. Here the chain combines TRBV6-7 and TRBJ1-2, with the D segment identity uncertain. TRBV6-7 counts as an open reading frame of uncertain function. The sequence in DNA is TGTGCCAGCAGTTCATCATCTCCCGGACCGACTGGCTACACCTTC. Its protein is CASSSSSPGPTGYTF.